This is a list of T cell receptor beta chains from one sample in a study of T cell changes during pregnancy in multiple sclerosis. Only in-frame clones appear in the TCRdb table, and some are missing; sequencing was by immunoSEQ multiplex PCR. The table has tens of thousands of clones, around 93% seen once; the top ten hold just under 1%. The sequences come from peripheral blood, collected after pregnancy. These receptors originate from a female donor with multiple sclerosis, enrolled in a pregnancy study. Each CDR3 is given with its conserved first and last residue. The D gene is left open where the match is weak.

v_gene	d_gene	j_gene	CDR3aa
TRBV25-1	TRBD2	TRBJ2-5	CASSEDGLGTETQYF
TRBV5-8	NA	TRBJ2-6	CASSKATGPGANVLTF
TRBV30	NA	TRBJ1-2	CAWGETNYGYTF
TRBV5-1	NA	TRBJ1-5	CASSRAGLNNQPQHF
TRBV6-4	NA	TRBJ1-6	CAIHKNCSPLHF
TRBV19	NA	TRBJ1-1	CASSYFTGKAEAFF
TRBV11-2	NA	TRBJ2-7	CASSLETVVPYEQYF
TRBV5-1	NA	TRBJ1-5	CASSRTTGGDQPQHF
TRBV7-9	TRBD1	TRBJ1-2	CASSLQGANYGYTF
TRBV9	TRBD1	TRBJ1-2	CASSVGATGYYGYTF
TRBV19	TRBD1	TRBJ1-5	CASSSRMGQSLYSNQPQHF
TRBV6-6	NA	TRBJ2-3	CASRTPELATDTQYF
TRBV10-3	TRBD2	TRBJ2-3	CAISESPGLAGETSTDTQYF
TRBV2	TRBD1	TRBJ1-3	CASRGTGTGNSGNTIYF
TRBV18	TRBD1	TRBJ2-7	CASSPGQGDYEQYF
TRBV19	NA	TRBJ2-6	CASSIRGGSGANVLTF
TRBV30	TRBD1	TRBJ2-5	CAWSVGQGTQYF
TRBV13	TRBD2	TRBJ2-3	CASSTGRTPSSTDTQYF
TRBV19	NA	TRBJ1-2	CASSIDPQTGYTF
TRBV2	TRBD1	TRBJ1-1	CASRGTGGAAFF
TRBV30	NA	TRBJ1-3	CACPGLSSGNTIYF
TRBV6-5	TRBD1	TRBJ2-3	CASSLEPLGTGTQYF
TRBV19	NA	TRBJ1-2	CASVMGGGIDYGYTF
TRBV9	TRBD2	TRBJ2-5	CASSISGGYQETQYF
TRBV29-1	TRBD1	TRBJ2-7	CSVQKTGTSSYEQYF
TRBV19	NA	TRBJ1-5	CASSIGGPTVQPQHF
TRBV10-3	NA	TRBJ2-5	CAISGGSGPETQYF
TRBV19	NA	TRBJ2-6	CASTAVGGSGANVLTF
TRBV11-3	NA	TRBJ2-2	CASSLAGGGGTGELFF
TRBV4-3	TRBD2	TRBJ2-3	CASSQDRLAATDTQYF
TRBV2	NA	TRBJ2-1	CASSENGGIVGNEQFF
TRBV7-2	NA	TRBJ1-1	CASSFFKSEAFF
TRBV9	NA	TRBJ2-7	CASSVGADPYEQYF
TRBV7-9	NA	TRBJ2-1	CASSFSSGYNEQFF
TRBV30	NA	TRBJ2-1	CAWTSGGSLPFF
TRBV5-4	TRBD1	TRBJ2-2	CASSLAEKRQGNTGELFF
TRBV11-2	NA	TRBJ1-3	CASSLRLSGNTIYF
TRBV12-5	NA	TRBJ1-2	CASASGEEGLAGYTF
TRBV6-5	NA	TRBJ1-2	CASKVDTSYGYTF
TRBV19	NA	TRBJ1-3	CASSTPQGSGNTIYF
TRBV27	NA	TRBJ2-3	CASSFQGAPRTDTQYF
TRBV9	NA	TRBJ2-2	CASSRALGDTGELFF
TRBV27	TRBD1	TRBJ1-3	CASSLGTGAGNTIYF